These 20 T cell receptor beta chains were all obtained from the same sample, sequenced in a study of graft-versus-host responses after intestinal transplantation. Antigen specificity for these receptors is unknown. The assay was immunoSEQ multiplex PCR, and TCRdb's table has in-frame clones only and misses some. Of fewer than 110,000 clones listed, around 90% were seen once; the top ten hold about 0.73%. The sequenced sample was unstimulated CD4+ T cells sorted from spleen or lymph node cells, obtained before transplant. These receptors came from a human donor who was the organ donor for an intestinal transplant.

V and J are TRBV6-1 and TRBJ1-2; no reliable D call. The germline V gene encodes CDR1 MNHNS and CDR2 SASEGT. V was clipped by 6 bases and J by 0 bases, with 14 bases between them. The length of the CDR3 is 15 residues. The chain's CDR3 is CASRSRLGTNYGYTF. CDR3 nucleotide sequence: TGTGCCAGCAGATCTCGATTAGGGACTAACTATGGCTACACCTTC.

The J gene is TRBJ1-1, the V gene TRBV6-6, with 8 bases identical to TRBD1. Losses at the gene ends were 5 bases for V and 1 base for J; bases not matched to a gene: 6. Germline V gene lookup returns CDR1 MNHNY and CDR2 SVGAGI (reference sequence). This CDR3 is built from 15 residues. The CDR3 reads CASSGIDRGNTEAFF. CDR3 coding DNA: TGTGCCAGCAGTGGGATTGACAGGGGGAACACTGAAGCTTTCTTT.

V is TRBV2 and J is TRBJ2-1, with 14 positions matching TRBD2. Germline values: CDR1 SNHLY, CDR2 FYNNEI. There are 14 residues in the CDR3. The CDR3 reads CAKAGLAGVNEQFF. The CDR3 nucleotides read TGTGCTAAGGCGGGACTAGCGGGGGTCAATGAGCAGTTCTTC.

For this clone: The same CDR3 also results from other DNA sequences found in this sample. The chain is built from TRBV7-2 and TRBJ2-3; D gene uncertain. The V and J ends lost 8 bases and 2 bases respectively, with 8 bases between them. Germline V lookup: CDR1 SGHTA, CDR2 FQGNSA. The CDR3 loop spans 12 amino acids. The CDR3 bases are TGTGCCAGCGCTGGGTTCACAGATACGCAGTATTTT. Its translation: CASAGFTDTQYF.

The CDR3 is CASSLSGSSYNEQFF. CDR3 sequence (DNA): TGTGCCAGCAGCTTGAGCGGGAGCTCCTACAATGAGCAGTTCTTC. The chain combines TRBV11-3 with TRBJ2-1; TRBD2 matches 8 bases. Germline V gene lookup returns CDR1 SGHNT and CDR2 YENEEA. The CDR3 contains 15 residues. V lost 3 bases, J lost 0 bases, and 1 base stayed unmatched.

The CDR3 DNA reads TGTGCCAGCAGCTTAAAAGGGACAGGGGCTTTCTTT. Translated, it gives CASSLKGTGAFF. The chain recombines TRBV11-2 with TRBJ1-1, with 9 positions matching TRBD1. The CDR3 loop spans 12 amino acids. The germline V gene has CDR1 SGHAT and CDR2 FQNNGV. With 2 bases clipped from V and 11 bases from J, the junction kept 3 bases outside the gene matches.

This clone was found a few times. The J gene is TRBJ2-2, the V gene TRBV28, with D unclear. Per germline, CDR1 MDHEN and CDR2 SYDVKM. V dropped 3 bases and J dropped 2 bases, with 10 bases sitting between them. The CDR3 spans 15 residues. CDR3 residues: CASSLIIRNTGELFF. CDR3 DNA: TGTGCCAGCAGTTTGATTATCCGAAACACCGGGGAGCTGTTTTTT.

The chain has TRBV7-8 and TRBJ2-5, with D possibly TRBD2 on 7 matching bases. The CDR3 spans 15 residues. Germline V lookup: CDR1 SGHVS, CDR2 FQNEAQ. Trimming stripped 1 base from V and 1 base from J, with 10 bases between. The CDR3 spells CASSLVGGLQETQYF. CDR3 in DNA: TGTGCCAGCAGCTTAGTGGGGGGGCTCCAAGAGACCCAGTACTTC.

The chain uses TRBV9 and TRBJ2-1, with D perhaps matching TRBD1 (6 bases). CDR3 size: 15 residues. V shed 4 bases and J shed 0 bases, with 11 bases lying between them. CDR1 is SGDLS and CDR2 is YYNGEE in the germline V gene. This chain's CDR3 is CASSPGQSSYNEQFF. The CDR3 nucleotides are TGTGCCAGCAGCCCAGGACAGAGCTCCTACAATGAGCAGTTCTTC.

This chain uses TRBV6-4 with TRBJ2-1; 7 bases are a match to TRBD2. The CDR3 sequence is 15 residues long. Per the germline V gene, CDR1 is MRHNA and CDR2 is SNTAGT. V shed 2 bases, J shed 7 bases, and the junction held 8 bases outside the gene matches. The chain's CDR3 is CASSDPGLGSNEQFF. The CDR3 DNA reads as TGTGCCAGCAGTGACCCCGGACTAGGTTCAAATGAGCAGTTCTTC.

The chain uses TRBV7-2 and TRBJ2-7; D gene ambiguous. Trimming left V 4 bases short and J 4 bases short, with 11 bases between. CDR3 length: 13 amino acids. Germline CDR1 and CDR2: SGHTA and FQGNSA. The CDR3 DNA is TGTGCCAGCAGCTCCGCCAACGTTTACGAGCAGTACTTC. Protein product: CASSSANVYEQYF.

This chain uses TRBV1 with TRBJ2-3; the D call of TRBD2 is as the table states it, not checked on the DNA. TRBV1 is a pseudogene locus. The CDR3 consists of 18 residues. The CDR3 loop reads CTSSQGREGRGAPDTQYF. In DNA form, the CDR3 reads TGCACCAGCAGCCAAGGAAGGGAGGGTAGGGGGGCTCCAGATACGCAGTATTTT.

The chain recombines TRBV7-9 with TRBJ1-2, with D perhaps TRBD1 (6 bases). Trimming stripped 8 bases from V and 7 bases from J, with 17 bases between. The CDR3 consists of 13 residues. The germline V gene has CDR1 SEHNR and CDR2 FQNEAQ (reference sequence). In DNA form, the CDR3 reads TGTGCCAGCGGTAGGGGGACCCCAGGTGGCTACACCTTC. Protein product: CASGRGTPGGYTF.

DNA for the CDR3: TGTGCCACCAGCAGCTCGACAGGGTTTGGCTACACCTTC. This codes for CATSSSTGFGYTF. The chain recombines TRBV15 with TRBJ1-2; TRBD1 aligns across 7 bases. The CDR3 loop spans 13 amino acids. Germline V CDR1 and CDR2: LNHNV, YYDKDF (reference sequence). With V trimmed by 3 bases and J by 7 bases, 5 bases remained unmatched.

This chain's CDR3 is CSVVRSGANVLTF. The CDR3 DNA reads as TGCAGCGTTGTACGCTCTGGGGCCAACGTCCTGACTTTC. V is TRBV29-1 and J is TRBJ2-6, with D uncertain. V was shortened by 4 bases and J by 0 bases, with 4 bases between the two germline ends. The CDR3 runs to 13 residues. Germline CDR1 and CDR2: SQVTM and ANQGSEA.

This sequence joins TRBV19 and TRBJ2-2; D unresolved. Between the trimmed V and J ends, which lost 2 bases and 2 bases, there was a span of 9 bases. Germline V lookup: CDR1 LNHDA, CDR2 SQIVND (reference sequence). The CDR3 consists of 15 residues. The CDR3 DNA sequence: TGTGCCAGTAGTATACAGGCCCTTAACACCGGGGAGCTGTTTTTT. This gives the protein CASSIQALNTGELFF.

The chain employs TRBV15 and TRBJ1-4; no reliable D call. This CDR3 comprises 15 residues. The V end was cut by 0 bases, the J end by 11 bases, with 16 bases between. Germline V gives CDR1 LNHNV, CDR2 YYDKDF (reference sequence). This CDR3 is CATSRDFGSGRKLFF. For the CDR3, the DNA is TGTGCCACCAGCAGAGATTTCGGGTCGGGTAGGAAACTGTTTTTT.

The chain employs TRBV7-9 and TRBJ2-7; D is undetermined. The V and J ends lost 8 bases and 2 bases respectively, with 13 bases between them. Germline V gives CDR1 SEHNR, CDR2 FQNEAQ (reference sequence). The CDR3 has 13 amino acids. In DNA, the CDR3 is TGTGCCAGCGCAAGAACCGTTACCTACGAGCAGTACTTC. Protein product: CASARTVTYEQYF.

The chain has TRBV30 and TRBJ2-7; 11 bases are a match to TRBD2. This CDR3 contains 15 residues. Trimming cost V 0 bases and J 4 bases; bases outside gene matches: 5. Germline CDR1 reads GTSNPN; CDR2 reads SVGIG (reference sequence). For the CDR3, the DNA is TGTGCCTGGAGTGTATTCGGGACTAGCGGTTACGAGCAGTACTTC. It translates to CAWSVFGTSGYEQYF.

As for this clone: This may arise from a read error, as a much more abundant clone is one base away. The V gene is TRBV5-6, the J gene TRBJ2-7; D ambiguous. The germline V gene encodes CDR1 SGHDT and CDR2 YYEEEE. The CDR3 sequence is 11 residues long. V gave up 2 bases and J gave up 2 bases, with 2 bases separating them. The chain's CDR3 is CASSFAYEQYF. DNA of the CDR3: TGTGCCAGCAGCTTCGCCTACGAGCAGTACTTC.